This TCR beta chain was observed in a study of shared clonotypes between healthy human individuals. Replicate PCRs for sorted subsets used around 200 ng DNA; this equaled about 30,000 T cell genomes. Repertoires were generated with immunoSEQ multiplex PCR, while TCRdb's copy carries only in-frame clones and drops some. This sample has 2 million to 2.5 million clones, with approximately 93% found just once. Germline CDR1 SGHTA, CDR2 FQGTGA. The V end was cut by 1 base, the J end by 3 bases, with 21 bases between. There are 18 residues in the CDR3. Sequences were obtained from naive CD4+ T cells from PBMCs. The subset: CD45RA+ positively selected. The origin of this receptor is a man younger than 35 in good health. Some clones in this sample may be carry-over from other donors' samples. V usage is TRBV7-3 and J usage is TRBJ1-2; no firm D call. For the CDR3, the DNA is TGTGCCAGCAGCTTAAGAGGCTTGGGGTCAGCTGAATACTATGGCTACACCTTC. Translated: CASSLRGLGSAEYYGYTF.